This is a list of T cell receptor beta chains from one sample in a study of T cells in tuberculosis. Sequencing was performed with immunoSEQ multiplex PCR; in TCRdb, only in-frame clones are kept and a portion is missing. The top ten clones hold around 2% of a sample with 35,000 to 50,000 clones, less than 95% of them seen once. The sample consisted of PBMCs. The origin of the receptors is a donor between 10 and 35 years old with latent tuberculosis or without tuberculosis infection. Some clones in this sample may be carry-over from other donors' samples. Each CDR3 is given with its conserved first and last residue. The D gene is left open where the match is weak. Not every row has a clone size; where given, it reads once, few, many or a size class.

V: TRBV4-2; D: NA; J: TRBJ2-3; size: NA; CDR3: CASSQVDPRGTDTQYF; DNA: TGTGCCAGCAGCCAAGTAGATCCGCGGGGCACAGATACGCAGTATTTT
V: TRBV27; D: TRBD1; J: TRBJ1-2; size: once; CDR3: CASSPWDRGEHGYTF; DNA: TGTGCCAGCAGCCCTTGGGACAGGGGGGAACACGGCTACACCTTC
V: TRBV5-6; D: TRBD2; J: TRBJ2-7; size: NA; CDR3: CASSLGLAGVWNEQYF; DNA: TGTGCCAGCAGCTTGGGACTAGCGGGAGTTTGGAACGAGCAGTACTTC
V: TRBV6-1; D: NA; J: TRBJ2-7; size: NA; CDR3: CASSGDMSPYEQYF; DNA: TGTGCCAGCAGCGGGGACATGAGCCCCTACGAGCAGTACTTC
V: TRBV28; D: NA; J: TRBJ2-7; size: NA; CDR3: CASSSESVQSSYEQYF; DNA: TGTGCCAGCAGTTCCGAGAGCGTCCAAAGCTCCTACGAGCAGTACTTC
V: TRBV6-5; D: TRBD1; J: TRBJ2-2; size: NA; CDR3: CASSATGGAGELFF; DNA: TGTGCCAGCAGCGCAACAGGGGGTGCCGGGGAGCTGTTTTTT
V: TRBV5-6; D: TRBD2; J: TRBJ2-1; size: once; CDR3: CASSFTSGSRDEQFF; DNA: TGTGCCAGCAGCTTCACTAGCGGGAGTAGGGATGAGCAGTTCTTC
V: TRBV7-8; D: TRBD2; J: TRBJ2-2; size: NA; CDR3: CASSFRAGGPAGELFF; DNA: TGTGCCAGCAGCTTTCGTGCGGGAGGCCCGGCCGGGGAGCTGTTTTTT
V: TRBV28; D: NA; J: TRBJ1-2; size: NA; CDR3: CASSLKVNYGYTF; DNA: TGTGCCAGCAGTCTAAAAGTCAACTATGGCTACACCTTC
V: TRBV5-1; D: NA; J: TRBJ1-1; size: NA; CDR3: CASSSVVGGLNTEAFF; DNA: TGCGCCAGCAGCTCCGTCGTGGGGGGTCTGAACACTGAAGCTTTCTTT
V: TRBV4-3; D: TRBD1; J: TRBJ1-5; size: NA; CDR3: CASSQDPPGGSNQPQHF; DNA: TGCGCCAGCAGCCAAGACCCACCAGGGGGAAGCAATCAGCCCCAGCATTTT
V: TRBV25-1; D: NA; J: TRBJ2-7; size: NA; CDR3: CASSELRGRQYF; DNA: TGTGCCAGCAGTGAGCTTAGGGGTCGGCAGTACTTC
V: TRBV4-3; D: NA; J: TRBJ2-4; size: NA; CDR3: CASSQGRWVNIQYF; DNA: TGCGCCAGCAGCCAGGGCCGTTGGGTAAACATTCAGTACTTC
V: TRBV5-6; D: NA; J: TRBJ1-1; size: NA; CDR3: CASSRDRRSTEAFF; DNA: TGTGCCAGCAGCCGAGACAGGCGCTCCACTGAAGCTTTCTTT
V: TRBV20-1; D: NA; J: TRBJ1-3; size: NA; CDR3: CSARGAQRIYF; DNA: TGCAGTGCTAGAGGTGCTCAGCGCATATATTTT
V: TRBV30; D: NA; J: TRBJ2-3; size: NA; CDR3: CAWSEGGMGTDTQYF; DNA: TGTGCCTGGAGTGAAGGCGGGATGGGCACAGATACGCAGTATTTT